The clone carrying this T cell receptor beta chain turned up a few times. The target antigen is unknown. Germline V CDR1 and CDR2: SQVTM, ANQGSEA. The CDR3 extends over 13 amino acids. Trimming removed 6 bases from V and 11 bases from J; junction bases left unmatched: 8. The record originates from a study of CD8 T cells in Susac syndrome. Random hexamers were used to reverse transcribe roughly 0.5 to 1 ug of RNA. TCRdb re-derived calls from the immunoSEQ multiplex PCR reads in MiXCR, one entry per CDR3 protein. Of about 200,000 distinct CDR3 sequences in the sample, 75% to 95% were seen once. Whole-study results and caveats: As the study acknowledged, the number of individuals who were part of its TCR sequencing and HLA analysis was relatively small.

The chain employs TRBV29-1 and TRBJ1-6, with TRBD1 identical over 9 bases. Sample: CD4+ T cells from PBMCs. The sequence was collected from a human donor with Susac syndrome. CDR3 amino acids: CSVRDREGAPLHF. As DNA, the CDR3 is TGCAGCGTGAGGGACAGGGAAGGTGCACCCCTCCACTTT.